This T cell receptor beta chain was retrieved from a study of CD8+CD57+ T cells in acquired aplastic anemia (dated by TCRdb to between 2018 and 2020). In the study overall: Extracted DNA from sorted CD4+ and CD8+ cells averaged approximately 3 ug, ranging from about 0.18 to 27.4 ug. A CD8+CD57+ expansion meant a frequency higher than the mean frequency seen in healthy subjects. Points the paper makes about the study in general: Nearly 30 CD8+ CDR3 sequences were found in both patients and controls but appeared to be highly expressed in patients and within the immunodominant clones of the patients. Patients and healthy controls showed no significant difference in CD8+ Simpson's diversity (P=0.060).

This clonotype has just one count. Its antigen remains undetermined. No base quality values were provided; no much bigger clone lies one nucleotide off. One read represents weak support. The cysteine opens and the phenylalanine closes a CDR3 of 13 amino acids. Only the CDR3 portion is preserved as DNA: 39 bases, with reading frame beginning at the first base. V is cut by 10 bases and J by 0 bases, and the space between the germline ends is 10 bases. CDR1 and CDR2, looked up from the germline V gene (reference sequence), are SEHNR and FQNEAQ. Flow cytometry had shown CD8+CD57+ cell expansion in the patients selected for sequencing. Every patient had severe acquired aplastic anemia, diagnosed using the International Study of Aplastic Anemia and Agranulocytosis and Camitta criteria. No patient had received any therapy when blood was sampled. In the study, sorted CD4+ and CD8+ blood T cells from patients with severe aplastic anemia and from healthy subjects underwent deep sequencing of TCR repertoires. In the USA, patient enrollment took place under clinicaltrials.gov protocols 00001620, 01623167, 00001397, 00071045, 00081523 and 00961064. Ficoll-Paque density gradient centrifugation was used to isolate peripheral blood mononuclear cells. Before DNA was extracted, CD4+ and CD8+ T cells were sorted using either FACS or magnetic beads.

Genomic DNA was used as template for profiling of TCR beta VDJ combinations and CDR3 sequences. An Illumina HiSeq 2000 was the platform used for TCR repertoire sequencing. Per the source publication's procedure: TRBV/TRBJ rearrangement plots, CDR3 size and DJ length profiles, and Simpson's diversity index were used to evaluate the repertoires. The most abundant DNA sequence in the deep sequencing data was taken as the immunodominant clone. CDR3 amino acid sequences were screened for sharing across subjects and compared with published repertoires and the VDJdb database. The public sequencing data were trimmed at Q25 with fastp and processed into clonotypes with MiXCR by TCRdb, which kept only in-frame beta chains. A single entry per CDR3 protein holds the most common genes and DNA from its merged rows. The V and J calls were not made by the authors but by TCRdb's processing. The sample table lists about 160,000 distinct CDR3 sequences, roughly 48% of them with a count of one. Approximately 3% of the sample belongs to the ten largest clones.

The V and J genes are TRBV7-9 and TRBJ1-3; the D gene cannot be resolved reliably. The sequencing input was sorted CD4+, CD8+, or CD8+CD57+ T cells (not recorded which) from PBMCs. The TCR comes from a human donor with aplastic anemia. The DNA reads TGTGCCATCACCGAGAGCTCTGGAAACACCATATATTTT. The resulting protein is CAITESSGNTIYF.